The 8 T cell receptor beta chains below were found in one sample sequenced in a study of blood T cells in healthy people across ages. Using a J-beta primer mix together with a sample-barcoded 5' primer, a second PCR was run for roughly 6 to 12 cycles. TCRdb ran MiXCR on the 5' RACE reads and lists one entry per CDR3 protein. The repertoire holds 750,000 to 950,000 distinct CDR3 sequences, with about 29% as singletons. The data also belong to a second study, concerning T cells of mothers and their children.

Sequencing used blood. The receptors here all came from a woman between 40 and 55 years old in good health.

This clonotype showed up many times. The rearrangement uses TRBV25-1 and TRBJ2-1; D might be TRBD1 (5 bases). CDR1 is MGHDK and CDR2 is SYGVNS in the germline V gene. V lost 3 bases and J lost 7, with 13 bases in between. The CDR3 is 14 residues long. CDR3 nucleotides: TGTGCCAGCAGTGAGCAGGGTCCCAGGAATGAGCAGTTCTTC. Translated: CASSEQGPRNEQFF.

In DNA form, the CDR3 reads TGTGCCAGCAATTCTCGACAGGGTCTTTGGAGTACGCAGTATTTT. Its protein is CASNSRQGLWSTQYF. The chain employs TRBV28 and TRBJ2-3; 7 bases are a match to TRBD1. CDR1 is MDHEN and CDR2 is SYDVKM in the germline V gene. The CDR3 has 15 amino acids. The ends lost 7 bases at V and 8 bases at J; junction bases unmatched: 15. The entire variable domain, with the rest obtained from reference TRBV28 and TRBJ2-3, is as follows: DVKVTQSSRYLVKRTGEKVFLECVQDMDHENMFWYRQDPGLGLRLIYFSYDVKMKEKGDIPEGYSVSREKKERFSLILESASTNQTSMYLCASNSRQGLWSTQYFGPGTRLTVL.

This clonotype was counted between two and nine times. V is TRBV20-1 and J is TRBJ2-7; 16 nucleotides agree with TRBD2. Germline CDR1 is DFQATT and CDR2 is SNEGSKA (reference sequence). This CDR3 is built from 20 residues. The junction had 13 bases not matched to a gene; V was cut back by 1 base and J by 1 base. The CDR3 is CSARGWLPGLAGGKSYEQYF. The CDR3, as DNA: TGCAGTGCTAGAGGGTGGCTTCCGGGACTAGCGGGGGGGAAGTCCTACGAGCAGTACTTC.

This clonotype has a handful of counts. The rearrangement joins TRBV7-9 to TRBJ2-7; D possibly uses TRBD1 or TRBD2 (5 bases each). Trimming stripped 5 bases from V and 4 bases from J, with 15 bases between. Germline CDR1 reads SEHNR; CDR2 reads FQNEAQ (reference sequence). The CDR3 runs 14 residues. CDR3 region: CASSRWGRTYEQYF. CDR3 nucleotides: TGTGCCAGCAGCCGGTGGGGACGGACATACGAGCAGTACTTC.

Points on this clonotype: This may come from a read error, since a much larger clone is one base off. The rearrangement uses TRBV7-9 and TRBJ2-7; a weak D match, TRBD1 (6 bases). Trimming cost V 7 bases and J 3 bases, with 13 bases left between them. The CDR3 consists of 13 residues. In germline, CDR1 is SEHNR, CDR2 FQNEAQ (reference sequence). CDR3 in DNA: TGTGCCAGCAACTCACTGGACAGCTACGAGCAGTACTTC. Translation gives CASNSLDSYEQYF.

This clonotype was counted only a few times. The chain joins TRBV6-1 to TRBJ1-1; no firm D call. Germline CDR1 and CDR2: MNHNS and SASEGT. The CDR3 loop spans 15 amino acids. Trimming removed 6 bases from V and 3 bases from J, with 17 bases in between. CDR3 protein: CASRARLDGDTEAFF. CDR3 sequence (DNA): TGTGCCAGCAGAGCCCGACTCGATGGGGACACTGAAGCTTTCTTT.

The chain uses TRBV5-4 and TRBJ2-1; 10 bases are a match to TRBD1. Germline trimming cut 0 bases from V and 7 bases from J; bases unmatched to any gene: 4. CDR3 length: 15 amino acids. Germline CDR1 reads SGHNT; CDR2 reads YYREEE (reference sequence). The CDR3 spells CASSLGQGAKNEQFF. CDR3 in DNA: TGTGCCAGCAGCTTGGGACAGGGGGCTAAAAATGAGCAGTTCTTC.

V and J are TRBV20-1 and TRBJ1-2; no definite D call. This CDR3 comprises 11 residues. V lost 5 bases and J 5 bases, leaving 9 bases between the germline ends. Germline values: CDR1 DFQATT, CDR2 SNEGSKA (reference sequence). The CDR3 DNA reads as TGCAGTGCTGGAGCTGAATATGGCTACACCTTC. Amino acid sequence: CSAGAEYGYTF.